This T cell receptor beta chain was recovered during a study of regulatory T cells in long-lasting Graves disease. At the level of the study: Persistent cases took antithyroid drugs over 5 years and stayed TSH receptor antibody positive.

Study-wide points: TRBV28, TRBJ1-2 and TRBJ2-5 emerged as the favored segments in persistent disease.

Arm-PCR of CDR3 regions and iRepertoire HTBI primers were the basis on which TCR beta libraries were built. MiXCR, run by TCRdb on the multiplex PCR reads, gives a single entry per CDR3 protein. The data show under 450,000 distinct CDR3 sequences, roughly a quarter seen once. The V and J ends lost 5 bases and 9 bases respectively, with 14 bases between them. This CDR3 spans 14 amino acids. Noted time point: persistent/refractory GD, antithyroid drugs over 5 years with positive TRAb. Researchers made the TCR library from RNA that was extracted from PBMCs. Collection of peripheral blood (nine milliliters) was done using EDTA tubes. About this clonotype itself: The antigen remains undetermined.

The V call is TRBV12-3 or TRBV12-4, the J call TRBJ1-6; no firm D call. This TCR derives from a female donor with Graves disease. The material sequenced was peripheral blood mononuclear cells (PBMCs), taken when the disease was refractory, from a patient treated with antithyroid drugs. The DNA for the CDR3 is TGTGCCAGCAGTCCTACCCTAGGTGGTTCACCCCTCCACTTT. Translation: CASSPTLGGSPLHF.